This TCR beta chain was identified during a study of blood T cell repertoires in COVID-19. Study details: There were acute and convalescent COVID-19 samples, and they came from the United States, Italy and Spain. T cells, B-cell-depleted T cells, or PBMCs supplied cDNA or gDNA.

In the authors' workflow: How many nucleated cells were present was estimated from reference gene primer amplification. Sequenced by immunoSEQ multiplex PCR; TCRdb stores in-frame clones only, minus some. The V and J calls and the clone size are those of that table, but D and trimming were determined from the DNA. The repertoire has 350,000 or so clones, approximately 82% of them found once; the top ten carry 2.5% to 3%. Trimming took off 5 bases at V and 11 bases at J, with 19 bases between the two ends. The CDR3 consists of 13 residues. Germline values: CDR1 MDHEN, CDR2 SYDVKM. This receptor was obtained from a man aged 25 to 40 with active or convalescent COVID-19. V usage is TRBV28 and J usage is TRBJ2-7, with D tentatively TRBD1 (5 bases). The sample taken for sequencing was peripheral blood. Here the CDR3 reads CASSVPSTGLKYF. The CDR3 nucleotides are TGTGCCAGCAGTGTTCCCAGCACAGGCCTAAAGTACTTC.